This entry is about one TCR beta chain. This CDR3 has 15 residues. The germline V gene has CDR1 SEHNR and CDR2 FQNEAQ (reference sequence). V lost 5 bases to trimming and J lost 3 bases; unmatched junction nucleotides: 7. TCRdb's copy holds only in-frame clones and misses some; the assay was immunoSEQ multiplex PCR. The profile shows 80,000 to 100,000 clones, approximately 90% of them singletons. The data originate from a study of T cell changes during pregnancy in multiple sclerosis. V usage is TRBV7-9 and J usage is TRBJ2-7, with TRBD1 identical over 10 bases. This receptor was obtained from a female donor in good health, enrolled as a control in a pregnancy study. Sequencing was performed on peripheral blood, taken in the second trimester of pregnancy. CDR3 nucleotide sequence: TGTGCCAGCAGCCCCTTTGGACAGGGGGTCTACGAGCAGTACTTC. This translates into CASSPFGQGVYEQYF.